Each of the 10 T cell receptor beta chains below was sequenced from the same sample in a study of PD-1 blockade in classical Hodgkin lymphoma. Sequencing used immunoSEQ multiplex PCR; TCRdb keeps in-frame clones, though not all of them. The table includes some 49,000 clones, approximately 90% detected once. The time point is: newly diagnosed, previously untreated cHL patient sample. The sequenced material came from peripheral blood mononuclear cells (PBMCs). The receptors stem from a human donor with classical Hodgkin lymphoma.

This clone was counted once. The chain uses TRBV27 and TRBJ2-7; D gene ambiguous. V was cut by 0 bases and J by 3 bases, with 9 bases left in between. The CDR3 is made up of 14 amino acids. The germline V gene has CDR1 MNHEY and CDR2 SMNVEV (reference sequence). The CDR3 nucleotides read TGTGCCAGCAGTTTATCGATTAATAACTACGAGCAGTACGTC. Its translation is CASSLSINNYEQYV.

This chain uses TRBV11-3 with TRBJ1-6; D remains unclear. The V and J ends lost 0 bases and 7 bases respectively, with 13 bases between them. This CDR3 is built from 16 residues. The V gene's germline CDR1 is SGHNT and CDR2 YENEEA. The CDR3 bases are TGTGCCAGCAGCTTAGATCCTTGGGAGAGGAATTCACCCCTCCACTTT. Encoded protein: CASSLDPWERNSPLHF.

The chain couples TRBV19 to TRBJ2-2, with 10 bases that match TRBD2. The CDR3 totals 15 residues. Germline CDR1 is LNHDA and CDR2 is SQIVND (reference sequence). V shed 7 bases and J 9 bases; nucleotides not matched to a gene: 11. The CDR3 nucleotides are TGTGCCAGTACCCCCCTAGCGGGAGTCGTGCGGGAGCTGTTTTTT. Its protein is CASTPLAGVVRELFF.

The chain has TRBV2 and TRBJ1-1, with D possibly matching TRBD1 (5 bases). V was trimmed by 8 bases and J by 1 base, leaving 11 bases between them. This CDR3 has 13 amino acids. The germline V gene encodes CDR1 SNHLY and CDR2 FYNNEI. As DNA, the CDR3 is TGTGCCAGCCGCCTCACAGGGAACACTGAAGCTTTCTTT. This encodes CASRLTGNTEAFF.

The rearrangement links TRBV9 to TRBJ2-4; the D gene is possibly TRBD1 (5 bases). The CDR3 runs to 14 residues. The V gene's germline CDR1 is SGDLS and CDR2 YYNGEE. Trimming pared 0 bases from V and 9 bases from J, leaving 13 bases between. For the CDR3, the DNA is TGTGCCAGCAGCGTAGCTTATACAGGTCGCATTCAGTACTTC. It translates to CASSVAYTGRIQYF.

The rearrangement links TRBV28 to TRBJ2-1; D perhaps matches TRBD1 (5 bases). This CDR3 is 15 amino acids long. Trimming took 5 bases from V and 3 from J, leaving 14 bases between them. Germline CDR1 reads MDHEN; CDR2 reads SYDVKM. CDR3 DNA: TGTGCCAGCAGTCCAACAGGACCGATCTACAATGAGCAGTTCTTC. This sequence encodes CASSPTGPIYNEQFF.

The genes are TRBV10-1 and TRBJ2-3; D is possibly TRBD2 (6 bases). The germline CDR1 and CDR2 sequences are WNHNN and SYGVQD (reference sequence). V was trimmed by 4 bases and J by 0 bases, leaving 8 bases between them. The CDR3 spans 14 residues. CDR3 nucleotides: TGCGCCAGCAGTGGTAGCGGAAGCACAGATACGCAGTATTTT. It specifies CASSGSGSTDTQYF.

In this sample, this clone turned up a few times. The genes are TRBV10-1 and TRBJ2-2; a possible D gene is TRBD2 (6 bases). With 4 bases removed from V and 4 bases from J, the gap between germline ends came to 10 bases. This CDR3 region has 14 residues. Germline lookup yields CDR1 WNHNN and CDR2 SYGVQD (reference sequence). The CDR3 spells CASSGGSGTGELFF. The CDR3 region has the DNA TGCGCCAGCAGTGGGGGTAGCGGCACCGGGGAGCTGTTTTTT.

The chain links TRBV18 to TRBJ1-2, with D possibly being TRBD1 (5 bases). Germline-derived CDR1 and CDR2 are KGHSH and LQKENI. The CDR3 spans 14 residues. The ends were cut back, 3 bases at V and 1 base at J, with 9 bases in the middle. The CDR3 is CASSPRDSNYGYTF. For the CDR3, the DNA is TGTGCCAGCTCACCTCGAGACAGTAACTATGGCTACACCTTC.

The chain carries TRBV27 and TRBJ2-7, with D possibly TRBD1 on 6 matching bases. CDR1 and CDR2 from the germline V gene are MNHEY and SMNVEV (reference sequence). The CDR3 covers 13 residues. Trimming removed 5 bases at V and 0 bases at J, with 8 bases between. The CDR3 loop reads CASSGQFSYEQYF. DNA for the CDR3: TGTGCCAGCAGTGGACAGTTCTCCTACGAGCAGTACTTC.